Each of the 15 T cell receptor beta chains below was sequenced from the same sample in a study of blood T cell repertoires in COVID-19. The assay was immunoSEQ multiplex PCR, and TCRdb's table has in-frame clones only and misses some. Counted here are just over 350,000 clones, 75% to 90% occurring once; the ten biggest clones make up about 7.6%. The specimen sequenced was peripheral blood. Receptor source: a woman aged 55-70 years with COVID-19, enrolled during active disease.

This clone was seen just once. The rearrangement links TRBV10-3 to TRBJ2-2; D is unresolved. Trimming stripped 10 bases from V and 1 base from J, with 13 bases between. Germline V gene data show CDR1 as ENHRY and CDR2 as SYGVKD. The CDR3 has 14 amino acids. This CDR3 reads CATRLNGNTGELFF. The CDR3 DNA is TGTGCCACCAGGCTTAACGGGAACACCGGGGAGCTGTTTTTT.

J is TRBJ2-5 and V is TRBV13, with 11 nucleotides matching TRBD2. After removal of 5 bases from V and 5 bases from J, the junction contained 7 bases not matched to a gene. The V gene's germline CDR1 is PRHDT and CDR2 FYEKMQ (reference sequence). The CDR3 extends over 15 amino acids. Here the CDR3 reads CASSQGLAVGETQYF. CDR3 coding DNA: TGTGCCAGCAGCCAGGGACTAGCGGTCGGCGAGACCCAGTACTTC.

V usage is TRBV5-6 and J usage is TRBJ2-1; weak D call: TRBD2 (5 bases). Trimming pared 4 bases from V and 3 bases from J, leaving 11 bases between. Per germline, CDR1 SGHDT and CDR2 YYEEEE. The CDR3 is made up of 14 amino acids. The CDR3 protein is CASSDYRDYNEQFF. The CDR3 bases are TGTGCCAGCAGCGATTACCGGGACTACAATGAGCAGTTCTTC.

V and J are TRBV11-2 and TRBJ2-5, with 11 bases aligning to TRBD2. The CDR3 consists of 16 residues. The germline V gene has CDR1 SGHAT and CDR2 FQNNGV. Trimming cost V 4 bases and J 3 bases; bases outside gene matches: 7. The CDR3 region has the DNA TGTGCCAGCAGCTCCTGGTCGACTAGCGGGAAAGAGACCCAGTACTTC. This translates into CASSSWSTSGKETQYF.

The J gene is TRBJ2-2, the V gene TRBV5-1; TRBD2 matches 9 bases. Germline loops: CDR1 SGHRS, CDR2 YFSETQ. V shed 2 bases and J 4 bases; nucleotides not matched to a gene: 9. The CDR3 is 17 amino acids. The CDR3 DNA reads as TGCGCCAGCAGCTTATCTAGCGGGGTCTATACCACCGGGGAGCTGTTTTTT. This sequence encodes CASSLSSGVYTTGELFF. Full variable domain (rest looked up from reference TRBV5-1 and TRBJ2-2): KAGVTQTPRYLIKTRGQQVTLSCSPISGHRSVSWYQQTPGQGLQFLFEYFSETQRNKGNFPGRFSGRQFSNSRSEMNVSTLELGDSALYLCASSLSSGVYTTGELFFGEGSRLTVL.

V gene TRBV6-1 combines with J gene TRBJ1-3; possibly TRBD1 for D (5 bases). The germline V and J ends were trimmed by 1 base and 4 bases, with 14 bases remaining between them. The CDR3 length is 16 residues. Germline assignment: CDR1 MNHNS and CDR2 SASEGT. CDR3: CASSEVHGRAGNTIYF. For the CDR3, the DNA is TGTGCCAGCAGTGAAGTACACGGCAGGGCGGGAAACACCATATATTTT.

The chain joins TRBV5-5 to TRBJ1-4, with unresolved D. The CDR3 runs 15 residues. The germline V and J ends were trimmed by 4 bases and 3 bases, with 13 bases remaining between them. Germline V gives CDR1 SGHKS, CDR2 YYEKEE (reference sequence). CDR3 DNA sequence: TGTGCCAGCAGCCTAGGCGGGGTCGCTAATGAAAAACTGTTTTTT. Residues: CASSLGGVANEKLFF.

The chain carries TRBV6-6 and TRBJ2-7; 9 bases line up with TRBD1. Germline CDR1 is MNHNY and CDR2 is SVGAGI (reference sequence). This CDR3 has 14 residues. V gave up 5 bases and J gave up 4 bases; unmatched junction bases: 6. CDR3 loop: CASSATGGAYEQYF. The CDR3 nucleotides are TGTGCCAGCAGTGCCACAGGGGGCGCTTACGAGCAGTACTTC.

This clone showed up just a few times. The genes are TRBV24-1 and TRBJ2-5, with TRBD2 identical over 13 bases. This CDR3 has 15 amino acids. Trimming cost V 6 bases and J 5 bases; bases outside gene matches: 5. The germline V gene has CDR1 KGHDR and CDR2 SFDVKD. CDR3 amino acids: CATSPGLAGRETQYF. CDR3 nucleotide sequence: TGTGCCACCAGTCCGGGACTAGCGGGGAGGGAGACCCAGTACTTC.

The rearrangement uses TRBV4-3 and TRBJ2-3; D unresolved. The CDR3 length is 13 residues. Germline CDR1 reads LGHNA; CDR2 reads YSLEER. The ends were cut back, 5 bases at V and 4 bases at J, with 10 bases in the middle. The CDR3 DNA sequence: TGCGCCAGCAGCAACCTATTGGCAGATACGCAGTATTTT. It translates to CASSNLLADTQYF.

The chain employs TRBV5-4 and TRBJ2-5; 12 nucleotides match TRBD2. This CDR3 has 17 residues. Germline CDR1 is SGHNT and CDR2 is YYREEE (reference sequence). Unmatched junction bases numbered 11, after V lost 2 bases and J lost 6 bases. CDR3 DNA: TGTGCCAGCAGCTTCCCGTCTAGCGGGGGGGCGGTGAAGACCCAGTACTTC. Its protein product is CASSFPSSGGAVKTQYF.

The rearrangement uses TRBV21-1 and TRBJ2-2; the DNA was not compared with TRBD2, the D call given in the table. TRBV21-1 is termed a pseudogene. The CDR3 runs 21 residues. The CDR3 DNA follows: TGTGCCAGCAGCGCTAGTTTAATTCGACTAGCGGGGGGTGAATTCACCGGGGAGCTGTTTTTT. Its translation is CASSASLIRLAGGEFTGELFF.

The chain employs TRBV11-1 and TRBJ2-7; possibly TRBD1 for D (6 bases). The CDR3 covers 14 residues. Germline loops: CDR1 SGHAT, CDR2 FQDESV (reference sequence). Trimming shortened V by 4 bases and J by 1 base, and 11 bases separated the two germline ends. DNA of the CDR3: TGTGCCAGCAGCTCCCGGACAGTTTCCTACGAGCAGTACTTC. Protein product: CASSSRTVSYEQYF. Drawing the rest from reference TRBV11-1 and TRBJ2-7, the complete variable domain is EAEVAQSPRYKITEKSQAVAFWCDPISGHATLYWYRQILGQGPELLVQFQDESVVDDSQLPKDRFSAERLKGVDSTLKIQPAELGDSAMYLCASSSRTVSYEQYFGPGTRLTVT.

V usage is TRBV5-4 and J usage is TRBJ1-2; the D is unclear. This CDR3 is built from 16 residues. Trimming took 2 bases from V and 5 from J, leaving 19 bases between them. Germline CDR1 SGHNT, CDR2 YYREEE (reference sequence). The CDR3 protein is CASSLWRDIQNYGYTF. CDR3 DNA sequence: TGTGCCAGCAGCTTATGGCGGGATATACAAAATTATGGCTACACCTTC.

The V and J genes are TRBV6-1 and TRBJ2-7, with 8 bases aligning to TRBD1. V lost 2 bases and J lost 5; bases outside the gene matches: 8. The CDR3 length is 15 residues. Germline lookup yields CDR1 MNHNS and CDR2 SASEGT. CDR3 loop: CASSEFQGALNEQYF. DNA for the CDR3: TGTGCCAGCAGTGAATTCCAGGGGGCGCTCAACGAGCAGTACTTC.